Sequencing of this T cell receptor beta chain was carried out in a study of graft-versus-host responses after intestinal transplantation. The table came from immunoSEQ multiplex PCR; TCRdb's copy has only in-frame clones and leaves some out. The sample comprises 20,000 to 30,000 clones, less than 90% of which are singletons, and 0.9% to 1.2% rests with the top ten. Trimming left V 8 bases short and J 4 bases short, with 14 bases between. The CDR3 spans 13 residues. The V gene's germline CDR1 is MDHEN and CDR2 SYDVKM. Material: PBMCs, obtained 28 days after intestinal transplant. The TCR was taken from a human patient who received an intestinal transplant, so some T cells may come from the graft donor. The J gene is TRBJ1-1, the V gene TRBV28; possibly TRBD1 for D (5 bases). CDR3 sequence: CASYPQGGTEAFF. CDR3 nucleotides: TGTGCCAGCTATCCTCAGGGAGGCACTGAAGCTTTCTTT.